The 8 T cell receptor beta chains reported below all come from one sample, sequenced in a study of beta chain features in type 1 diabetes. Investigators reverse transcribed all isolated RNA, so they sequenced expressed TCRB transcripts. TCRdb's copy holds only in-frame clones and misses some; the assay was immunoSEQ multiplex PCR. The data contain hundreds of thousands of clones, roughly 31% of them singletons. The sequenced sample consisted of naive CD4+ T cells from blood. These receptors all come from a man aged 18 to 30 in good health.

This chain links TRBV6-5 with TRBJ2-3, with TRBD2 identical over 8 bases. The CDR3 is 13 residues long. Per germline, CDR1 MNHEY and CDR2 SVGAGI. Unmatched junction bases numbered 2, after V lost 7 bases and J lost 2 bases. This chain's CDR3 is CASNSGNTDTQYF. The CDR3 nucleotides are TGTGCCAGCAATAGCGGGAACACAGATACGCAGTATTTT.

This clone has more than one count but fewer than ten. The rearrangement joins TRBV30 to TRBJ2-2; D is ambiguous. The CDR3 sequence is 14 residues long. Trimming pared 3 bases from V and 0 bases from J, leaving 8 bases between. CDR1 is GTSNPN and CDR2 is SVGIG in the germline V gene (reference sequence). Here the CDR3 reads CAWRTHSNTGELFF. CDR3 sequence (DNA): TGTGCCTGGAGAACCCACTCGAACACCGGGGAGCTGTTTTTT.

This clone was found a few times. The chain is built from TRBV7-9 and TRBJ2-1; D gene unclear. V lost 5 bases to trimming and J lost 2 bases, with 16 bases between them. The CDR3 has 16 residues. Germline V CDR1 and CDR2: SEHNR, FQNEAQ (reference sequence). CDR3 bases: TGTGCCAGCAGCCCCCTCTGGGGAACCCCCTACAATGAGCAGTTCTTC. This gives the protein CASSPLWGTPYNEQFF.

This clone was seen a handful of times. The gene calls are TRBV4-3 and TRBJ2-3, with 8 bases identical to TRBD1. CDR3 length equals 15 residues. Germline assignment: CDR1 LGHNA and CDR2 YSLEER. V trimming: 5 bases; J trimming: 2 bases; junction bases outside the gene matches: 6. The CDR3 loop reads CASSNRDRNTDTQYF. The CDR3, as DNA: TGCGCCAGCAGCAACCGGGACAGGAACACAGATACGCAGTATTTT.

This chain connects TRBV9 to TRBJ2-5; 8 bases line up with TRBD2. Germline V lookup: CDR1 SGDLS, CDR2 YYNGEE. This CDR3 is built from 19 residues. J lost 1 base, V lost 0 bases, and 14 bases had no gene match. For the CDR3, the DNA is TGTGCCAGCAGCGTAGTCGCAGCGGGAGTAGGATTTGGCCAAGAGACCCAGTACTTC. This translates into CASSVVAAGVGFGQETQYF.

The chain is built from TRBV29-1 and TRBJ2-7; 9 bases fit TRBD1. Trimming removed 3 bases from V and 4 bases from J; junction bases left unmatched: 10. The CDR3 is made up of 15 amino acids. Germline V CDR1 and CDR2: SQVTM, ANQGSEA. The CDR3 coding sequence is TGCAGCGTTGATCCCGCCCGGGACAGGGAATACGAGCAGTACTTC. Amino acid sequence: CSVDPARDREYEQYF.

The rearrangement joins TRBV7-9 to TRBJ2-6; D not certain. V lost 4 bases and J 0 bases, leaving 7 bases between the germline ends. The germline CDR1 and CDR2 sequences are SEHNR and FQNEAQ (reference sequence). The CDR3 length is 15 residues. CDR3 nucleotide sequence: TGTGCCAGCAGCTACGGAAACTCTGGGGCCAACGTCCTGACTTTC. Translation gives CASSYGNSGANVLTF.

This chain uses TRBV6-5 with TRBJ2-5; tentatively, D is TRBD2 (5 bases). Between the trimmed V and J ends, which lost 5 bases and 2 bases, there was a span of 12 bases. The CDR3 is 14 residues long. Per the germline V gene, CDR1 is MNHEY and CDR2 is SVGAGI. The CDR3 sequence: CASSGSWGQETQYF. CDR3 coding DNA: TGTGCCAGCAGTGGGAGCTGGGGTCAAGAGACCCAGTACTTC.